This T cell receptor beta chain was sequenced in a study of vaccination and CD4 T cells after COVID-19. The study's findings and limits: Nearly all convalescent vaccine-specific clones, 304 of 307, recognized only SARS-CoV-2 spike.

Treatment here: roughly ten-day PBMC culture with coronavirus spike peptide pools or control peptides (ViraFEST assay). Turning to this clonotype: Its antigen is as yet unknown.

Looked up from germline, CDR1 is SGHKS and CDR2 is YYEKEE (reference sequence). The CDR3 runs to 14 residues. V dropped 4 bases and J dropped 4 bases, with 14 bases sitting between them. Cultured CD4+ T cells had their DNA profiled by the Oncomine TCR Beta short-read assay. TCRdb passed the PCR reads through MiXCR, listing each CDR3 protein once. Here the sample spans about 20,000 distinct CDR3 sequences, about 42% being singletons. The gene calls are TRBV5-5 and TRBJ2-5, with a possible D match to TRBD2 (7 bases). The sequence was obtained from a human donor who received a COVID-19 vaccine. The sample was CD4+ T cells from blood, cultured in vitro, taken before SARS-CoV-2 vaccination. CDR3 sequence reads: CASSVGGAAETQYF. DNA of the CDR3: TGTGCCAGCAGCGTAGGGGGGGCCGCAGAGACCCAGTACTTC.